This passage covers 21 T cell receptor beta chains from one sample sequenced in a study of vaccination and CD4 T cells after COVID-19 (dated 2022 in TCRdb). The antigens these receptors bind are not known. Library method: PCR. Sequenced using an Illumina iSeq 100. TCR sequencing of DNA from cultured CD4+ T cells used the Oncomine TCR Beta short-read assay at the Johns Hopkins FTIC core. Using fastp at Q25 and MiXCR, TCRdb reprocessed the public reads and kept productive beta chains. Identical CDR3 proteins give one entry, which carries the most common genes and DNA. The sample table lists around 26,000 distinct CDR3 sequences, 40% to 45% of them with a count of one. The top ten clonotypes cover roughly 4.9% of the sample. The time point label on this specimen signifies: late sampling 161 to 241 days after vaccination in three convalescent patients. The treatment or condition label corresponds to: roughly 11-day PBMC culture with coronavirus spike peptide pools or control peptides (ViraFEST assay).

The material sequenced was CD4+ T cells from blood, cultured in vitro, taken about 7 months after SARS-CoV-2 vaccination. Every receptor here comes from a human donor who had recovered from COVID-19.

The table lists this clonotype with a few counts. The chain links TRBV5-4 to TRBJ2-5; D possibly corresponds to TRBD1 (6 bases). Germline CDR1 is SGHNT and CDR2 is YYREEE (reference sequence). This CDR3 is built from 16 residues. V gave up 4 bases and J gave up 3 bases, with 19 bases separating them. This CDR3 reads CASSRGSGTMEETQYF. CDR3 bases: TGTGCCAGCAGCCGTGGCTCCGGGACAATGGAAGAGACCCAGTACTTC.

The V gene is TRBV20-1, the J gene TRBJ2-3, with unresolved D. This CDR3 has 12 amino acids. V lost 1 base, J lost 0 bases, and 2 bases lay in between. Germline CDR1 DFQATT, CDR2 SNEGSKA (reference sequence). The CDR3 nucleotides are TGCAGTGCTAGAGGCAGCACAGATACGCAGTATTTT. As protein: CSARGSTDTQYF.

This clonotype occurred a few times. The chain has TRBV7-9 and TRBJ2-7; TRBD1 aligns across 7 bases. Germline loops: CDR1 SEHNR, CDR2 FQNEAQ (reference sequence). Trimming at V came to 8 bases and at J to 0 bases, leaving 7 bases not matched to a gene. This CDR3 comprises 14 residues. The CDR3 nucleotides read TGTGCCAGCGGCCCAGGGGGTAGCTCCTACGAGCAGTACTTC. Translating it yields CASGPGGSSYEQYF.

The chain is built from TRBV28 and TRBJ1-6; D remains unclear. With 5 bases removed from V and 7 bases from J, the gap between germline ends came to 9 bases. CDR1 and CDR2 from the germline V gene are MDHEN and SYDVKM. There are 13 residues in the CDR3. CDR3 sequence reads: CASSRPRNSPLHF. The CDR3 DNA follows: TGTGCCAGCAGTCGACCTAGGAATTCACCCCTCCACTTT.

The CDR3 loop is CAISEPPESPLHF. CDR3 bases: TGTGCCATCAGTGAGCCACCAGAATCACCCCTCCACTTT. The genes are TRBV10-3 and TRBJ1-6; D is unresolved. V lost 2 bases and J 10 bases, leaving 9 bases between the germline ends. CDR3 length: 13 amino acids. Germline loops: CDR1 ENHRY, CDR2 SYGVKD.

V is TRBV10-3 and J is TRBJ2-7; unclear D gene. V was clipped by 6 bases and J by 1 base, with 7 bases between them. Germline CDR1 and CDR2: ENHRY and SYGVKD. There are 12 residues in the CDR3. The CDR3 region is CAISPSSYEQYF. DNA for the CDR3: TGTGCCATCAGCCCCTCTTCCTACGAGCAGTACTTC.

The chain recombines TRBV6-2 or TRBV6-3 with TRBJ2-5; TRBD2 aligns across 11 bases. The CDR3 totals 14 residues. Germline V gene sequence: CDR1 MNHEY, CDR2 SVGEGT. V lost 5 bases, J lost 9 bases, and 8 bases stayed unmatched. The CDR3 spells CASSNLAGGGAQYF. CDR3 DNA sequence: TGTGCCAGCAGTAATCTAGCGGGGGGAGGAGCCCAGTACTTC.

The chain is built from TRBV6-5 and TRBJ2-7; unclear D gene. CDR3 length: 13 amino acids. The germline gives CDR1 MNHEY, CDR2 SVGAGI. V was clipped by 2 bases and J by 2 bases, with 7 bases between them. The DNA of the CDR3 is TGTGCCAGCAGTTACATGGGTCCCTACGAGCAGTACTTC. Translated: CASSYMGPYEQYF.

This rearrangement joins TRBV28 to TRBJ1-2; 8 positions agree with TRBD1. Germline CDR1 is MDHEN and CDR2 is SYDVKM. This CDR3 is 17 amino acids long. With 5 bases clipped from V and 5 bases from J, the junction kept 16 bases outside the gene matches. The CDR3 protein is CASSPRTGSRTRYGYTF. The CDR3 DNA sequence: TGTGCCAGCAGTCCTCGGACAGGGTCAAGGACTAGGTATGGCTACACCTTC.

This clonotype has a handful of counts. The chain uses TRBV19 and TRBJ2-5; D perhaps matches TRBD1 (6 bases). CDR3 size: 13 residues. The V gene lost 10 bases and the J gene lost 4 bases, with 16 bases spanning the gap. The V gene's germline CDR1 is LNHDA and CDR2 SQIVND (reference sequence). The chain's CDR3 is CATKDSWGETQYF. The CDR3 DNA reads TGTGCCACTAAGGACAGTTGGGGAGAGACCCAGTACTTC.

This clonotype was found a few times. The J gene is TRBJ2-2, the V gene TRBV28, with TRBD1 identical over 8 bases. The CDR3 sequence is 17 residues long. The germline V gene has CDR1 MDHEN and CDR2 SYDVKM. V lost 7 bases to trimming and J lost 3 bases; unmatched junction nucleotides: 13. The CDR3: CASILGAWGQDTGELFF. The CDR3, as DNA: TGTGCCAGCATCCTGGGGGCGTGGGGACAGGACACCGGGGAGCTGTTTTTT. Full variable domain (remainder filled in from reference TRBV28 and TRBJ2-2): DVKVTQSSRYLVKRTGEKVFLECVQDMDHENMFWYRQDPGLGLRLIYFSYDVKMKEKGDIPEGYSVSREKKERFSLILESASTNQTSMYLCASILGAWGQDTGELFFGEGSRLTVL.

In this sample, this clonotype turned up a few times. This sequence joins TRBV20-1 and TRBJ1-1; D may be TRBD1 (5 bases). The germline V and J ends were trimmed by 5 bases and 1 base, with 11 bases remaining between them. CDR1 is DFQATT and CDR2 is SNEGSKA in the germline V gene (reference sequence). This CDR3 is built from 13 residues. The DNA of the CDR3 is TGCAGTGCTCCCATGGGACGGAACACTGAAGCTTTCTTT. Protein sequence: CSAPMGRNTEAFF.

This clonotype was seen a few times. The CDR3 nucleotides read TGTGCGCAGCCCCCACAAACAGGGTCGTATGCCATGAACACTGAAGCTTTCTTT. Translated, it gives CAQPPQTGSYAMNTEAFF. The chain employs TRBV7-9 and TRBJ1-1, with D tentatively TRBD1 (6 bases). Germline values: CDR1 SEHNR, CDR2 FQNEAQ (reference sequence). The length of the CDR3 is 18 residues.

The genes are TRBV5-6 and TRBJ1-6; the D gene is possibly TRBD1 (5 bases). From germline, CDR1 is SGHDT and CDR2 YYEEEE. V lost 0 bases and J 7 bases, leaving 11 bases between the germline ends. The CDR3 loop spans 15 amino acids. CDR3: CASSLALGVNSPLHF. The CDR3 nucleotides read TGTGCCAGCAGCTTGGCGTTAGGGGTAAATTCACCCCTCCACTTT.

The rearrangement links TRBV19 to TRBJ2-5; 8 nucleotides line up with TRBD1. The CDR3 runs to 13 residues. J was trimmed by 4 bases and V by 5 bases; bases with no gene match: 3. The germline V gene encodes CDR1 LNHDA and CDR2 SQIVND (reference sequence). Written as DNA, the CDR3 is TGTGCCAGTAGTGACAGGGGTGGAGAGACCCAGTACTTC. Amino acid sequence: CASSDRGGETQYF.

The chain combines TRBV19 with TRBJ2-5; D is ambiguous. V lost 3 bases, J lost 2 bases, and 7 bases lay in between. Germline V lookup: CDR1 LNHDA, CDR2 SQIVND (reference sequence). The CDR3 contains 13 residues. CDR3 coding DNA: TGTGCCAGTAGTATCCGCCAGCAAGAGACCCAGTACTTC. This codes for CASSIRQQETQYF.

Judged by abundance, this clonotype is medium-sized (0.01 to 0.1%). The chain links TRBV7-8 to TRBJ2-7; possible D gene TRBD1, 6 bases. The CDR3 is 14 amino acids. Between the trimmed V and J ends, which lost 1 base and 5 bases, there was a span of 12 bases. Per germline, CDR1 SGHVS and CDR2 FQNEAQ. Written as DNA, the CDR3 is TGTGCCAGCAGCTTAGACAGGGTGAAAGACGAGCAGTACTTC. It codes for CASSLDRVKDEQYF.

This clonotype was picked up a small number of times. This sequence joins TRBV24-1 and TRBJ2-4, with 8 bases matching TRBD2. The CDR3 extends over 12 amino acids. Germline values: CDR1 KGHDR, CDR2 SFDVKD. Trimming took 9 bases from V and 9 from J; bases not matched to a gene: 6. The DNA of the CDR3 is TGTGCCACCTCAGCGGGGGCAAGCATTCAGTACTTC. As protein: CATSAGASIQYF.

In this sample, this clonotype is medium-sized. V and J are TRBV24-1 and TRBJ2-5, with D possibly TRBD1 on 8 matching bases. Per the germline V gene, CDR1 is KGHDR and CDR2 is SFDVKD. This CDR3 is 16 amino acids long. The V and J ends lost 6 bases and 2 bases respectively, with 18 bases between them. The CDR3 spells CATSLGGDRLQETQYF. The DNA for the CDR3 is TGTGCCACCAGTTTGGGAGGGGACAGGCTTCAAGAGACCCAGTACTTC.

This chain connects TRBV6-1 to TRBJ2-3; D is unresolved. The CDR3 contains 13 residues. Between the trimmed V and J ends, which lost 7 bases and 1 base, there was a span of 9 bases. Germline V gene sequence: CDR1 MNHNS, CDR2 SASEGT. Written as DNA, the CDR3 is TGTGCCAGCACCCAACGCGGCACAGATACGCAGTATTTT. Residues: CASTQRGTDTQYF.

This clonotype has just a few counts. The chain carries TRBV6-1 and TRBJ2-1; D might be TRBD1 (5 bases). This CDR3 is built from 13 residues. V was clipped by 6 bases and J by 3 bases, with 9 bases between them. CDR1 and CDR2 (germline): MNHNS, SASEGT. CDR3 region: CASSLTDYNEQFF. CDR3 coding DNA: TGTGCCAGCAGCCTGACAGACTACAATGAGCAGTTCTTC.